The present entry profiles one TCR beta chain with its context. The antigen this receptor binds is unknown. Base qualities are not at hand, and no much larger clone is one base apart. The protocol used for the library was the immunoSEQ multiplex PCR assay. For the multiplex PCR, a mixture combining 60 forward primers for TCR Vbeta segments and 13 reverse primers for TCR Jbeta segments was used. The CDR3 region of rearranged TCR beta genes was amplified from genomic DNA with a multiplex PCR assay. On the Illumina HiSeq System, the amplified TCR beta libraries were sequenced as 87-base-pair reads. As for the authors' bioinformatics: Across the 666 repertoires, a later analysis counted 60 million to 90 million unique TCR beta chains, some 11 million of which were shared by at least two donors. A nearest-neighbor algorithm error-corrected the raw reads and collapsed the reads into unique sequences, merging closely related sequences to remove PCR and sequencing errors. Alignment of CDR3 sequences to IMGT reference sequences was used to assign V, D and J gene segments. For a sequence to be retained, a match of at least six nucleotides was required to both a V gene segment and a J gene segment. Rearrangements were classified as productive when the CDR3 lacked stop codons and remained in frame with V and J, and all other rearrangements were classified as non-productive. CDR3 was defined according to IMGT convention as the region running from the second conserved V-encoded cysteine to the conserved J-encoded phenylalanine. The earlier analysis of roughly 590 of the donors excluded any sequence lacking an unambiguous match to a single V gene segment. An earlier analysis of roughly 590 of the donors called V segments functional above 56.7% productive rearrangements and segregating when the between-donor standard deviation exceeded 5%. A statistical classification framework was developed to diagnose cytomegalovirus status using the catalog of TCR beta chain sequences. A later analysis assigned V and J genes by comparing TCR nucleotide sequences with IMGT/GENE-DB human TR gene sequences. A later analysis assigned CDR3 sequences and most-parsimonious VDJ recombination scenarios with the TCRdist pipeline. In a later analysis, every TCR beta chain was defined by the combination of its CDR3 amino acid sequence and its V-gene family, and reads without a unique V-gene family were dropped. In a later analysis, approximately 590 highly shared, low-generation-probability nucleotide sequences were removed to address suspected cross-contamination and a sequencing artifact. A later analysis calculated a clonal expansion index for each public chain from normalized within-repertoire ranks of inferred template counts. In a later analysis, generation probabilities were computed using a VDJ recombination model fitted to out-of-frame rearrangements, and the results were checked against IGoR. A later analysis scored TCR-TCR, TCR-HLA and TCR-CMV co-occurrence with hypergeometric tests, applying a repertoire-size bias correction to TCR pairs. False discovery rates were estimated in a later analysis by permuting HLA or CMV assignments 20 times. In a later analysis, co-occurring TCRs were grouped with DBSCAN, and TCRdist sequence similarity was added when clustering was performed within HLA-allele-positive subsets. Repertoires with fewer than 30,000 or more than 120,000 public chains were left out of co-occurrence clustering, as were four to six repertoires with anomalous nucleotide sharing. Held by TCRdb, this immuneACCESS table contains in-frame sequences only and omits some clones. Under half of the omission traces to an unresolved V gene where checked; the cause of the rest is unknown. V and J calls plus clone size are reproduced from that table; the DNA served to infer D and trimming. The sample table holds around 130,000 clones, of which 84% were seen once. Under 3.5% of the sample is in the top ten clones.

This specimen belongs to a study of cytomegalovirus exposure and HLA in healthy donors (dated 2017 in TCRdb). Study-wide context: According to an earlier analysis of several hundred of the donors, some 170 million T cells yielded 117 million unique TCR beta sequences and about 300 Gb of sequence data. Approximately 330 gigabases of sequencing data and around 90 million unique TCR sequences made up an early release that covered over 550 HLA-typed donors. Of the 300 to 400 genotyped donors, over 70% fell in the genetic ancestry cluster associated with self-reported Caucasian donors. The aim of the study was to test whether cataloging public T cell receptors could identify signatures of past pathogen exposure. Using immunosequencing, the study profiled T cell repertoires from 666 subjects and related those repertoires to cytomegalovirus serostatus. Along with the approximately 700-subject first cohort, a separate validation cohort of over a hundred different subjects was used. To predict cytomegalovirus infection status, the study combined high-throughput TCR immunosequencing, statistical association of individual TCRs with disease status, and machine learning. A later analysis re-examined previously published TCR beta repertoires from 610 or so donors and added high-resolution HLA genotyping to investigate patterns of TCR occurrence. Rather than drawing on any new phenotypic data, the later analysis identified candidate immune exposures from TCR beta sequences and the way those sequences occurred across donors. To decide whether each TCR beta V gene segment behaved as functional or pseudogenic, an earlier analysis of 587 of the donors relied on high-throughput TCR beta sequencing. Donor age, sex, ethnicity and CMV serostatus were compiled alongside the repertoire data. In a later genetic analysis, genome-wide SNP genotypes for about 55% of the 666 donors were used, and that subset was treated as a discovery cohort. All discovery cohort repertoires had been generated using a single sequencing platform. HLA typing included class I and class II loci at four-digit resolution. Typing coverage varied by locus: roughly 629-640 donors for A, B, C, DRB1 and DQB1; about 520 for DQA1; over 600 for DPA1; 400 to 480 for DPB1. Several DR-DQ haplotypes were handled as single units for association and clustering because linkage in the cohort was strong. Among about 400 genotyped donors of the cohort, an average of around 250,000 unique TCR beta nucleotide sequences was sequenced per donor, of which about 19% were non-productive. General conclusions and limits of the study: In a later genetic analysis, a missense DCLRE1C variant was associated with V-gene and J-gene trimming of TCR beta chains, and the association was replicated in an independent cohort. Because HLA typing was missing for some donors at each locus, association tests included only the typed subset. A further reported finding was that TCR beta sequences accurately predicted the HLA-A and HLA-B alleles for most subjects in the first cohort. A later analysis found that TCR association rates varied across HLA loci, with DRB1 alleles showing the most associated TCRs and HLA-C alleles the fewest. The presence/absence analyses assumed that sequencing depth was roughly uniform across donors, and that assumption may not be true. While some public TCRs were present in many individuals, most TCR sequences turned up only very rarely across donors. When HLA alleles, especially DR and DQ, strongly co-occurred, TCR associations were difficult to assign to individual alleles. In both the original and validation cohorts, the classifier was reported to diagnose cytomegalovirus status with high specificity and sensitivity. Specific HLA alleles were associated with 18,000 or so TCR beta sequences at a false discovery rate of 0.05 in a later analysis. A later analysis reported that several top co-occurrence clusters appeared linked to parvovirus B19, influenza, CMV and Epstein-Barr virus. In a later genetic analysis, fewer N-insertions in productive TCRs were reported among donors in an Asian-associated ancestry cluster than the approximately 670-donor mean. Because counts were too low, some 17 rarely observed V segments, including chromosome 9 orphons, were excluded from the earlier analysis of 587 of the donors. A cluster of highly shared sequence variants was judged likely to be a technical artifact of the sequencing pipeline. In a later analysis, HLA-associated TCR beta chains were found to be more clonally expanded and to have lower generation probabilities than equally common non-associated chains. A few of the identified cytomegalovirus-associated TCR beta chains were confirmed in vitro to be specific for cytomegalovirus antigens. Linkage disequilibrium might explain the correlated functional status among segregating V segments, but an unknown experimental factor could not be ruled out. This cohort had only TCR beta chains sequenced, and the lack of alpha or paired-chain data limited which features could be detected. The study listed 150 to 200 TCR beta chains as associated with cytomegalovirus. CMV serostatus was the only immune exposure information available for the cohort. Most CMV-associated TCR beta chains appeared to be HLA-restricted in a later analysis, and the HLA associations seemed to be driven largely by CMV exposure. According to the authors, the approach could potentially be generalized to other disease states and immunological phenotypes. Broadly in line with IMGT annotations, most TCR beta V segments showed up in productive rearrangements about 87% or about 30% of the time in an earlier analysis of a few hundred of the donors.

The cohort was made up of around 720 healthy bone marrow donors. At the time of sampling, all cohort members were nominally healthy, though unrecorded immune exposures were likely present. The donor was CMV seronegative and belonged to the group of 352 seronegative cohort members. A peripheral blood sample was collected from each donor, and TCR beta sequencing was performed on peripheral blood mononuclear cells. The Qiagen DNeasy Blood Extraction Kit was used to extract genomic DNA from the blood cell samples. The origin of this receptor is a man aged 50 to 59 in good health and CMV-seronegative. The sample was PBMCs.

The nucleotides read TGTGCCAGCAGCGTAGGGACCAGCGGGGGGGCCACAGATACGCAGTATTTT. The encoded protein is CASSVGTSGGATDTQYF. This receptor chain uses TRBV9 and TRBJ2-3; 10 junctional bases match TRBD2. Compared with germline, V lacks 0 bases and J lacks 2 bases; bases without a gene match: 6. The cysteine opens and the phenylalanine closes a CDR3 of 17 amino acids. The sequence is cut down to CDR3 DNA, 51 bases in frame from base 1. CDR1 and CDR2 are drawn from the germline V gene: SGDLS, YYNGEE.